One sample yielded the 26 T cell receptor beta chains listed below, sequenced in a study of cytomegalovirus exposure and HLA in healthy donors. Assay used: immunoSEQ multiplex PCR; TCRdb lists only in-frame clones, some missing. The profile covers 150,000 to 200,000 clones, with roughly 82% appearing a single time and roughly 1.6% taken by the ten largest. The sequencing sample was made of PBMCs. These receptors were collected from a woman between 18 and 29 years old in good health and CMV-seronegative.

The rearrangement uses TRBV19 and TRBJ2-3; TRBD1 matches at 9 bases. The CDR3 length is 15 residues. Losses at the gene ends were 5 bases for V and 2 bases for J; bases not matched to a gene: 5. Germline V gene data show CDR1 as LNHDA and CDR2 as SQIVND (reference sequence). The CDR3 nucleotides read TGTGCCAGTAGTCTGGGACAGGGAATCACAGATACGCAGTATTTT. It codes for CASSLGQGITDTQYF. Based on the CDR3 plus reference TRBV19 and TRBJ2-3, the full variable domain is DGGITQSPKYLFRKEGQNVTLSCEQNLNHDAMYWYRQDPGQGLRLIYYSQIVNDFQKGDIAEGYSVSREKKESFPLTVTSAQKNPTAFYLCASSLGQGITDTQYFGPGTRLTVL.

This clone is a singleton in its sample. The chain recombines TRBV5-1 with TRBJ1-2, with D possibly matching TRBD1 (5 bases). The CDR3 is made up of 13 amino acids. V lost 1 base, J lost 3 bases, and 7 bases lay in between. Germline V gene sequence: CDR1 SGHRS, CDR2 YFSETQ. CDR3 amino acids: CASSLPGDYGYTF. DNA of the CDR3: TGCGCCAGCAGCTTGCCGGGGGACTATGGCTACACCTTC.

The table lists this clone with a count of one. V and J are TRBV13 and TRBJ2-1; possibly TRBD2 for D (5 bases). Per germline, CDR1 PRHDT and CDR2 FYEKMQ (reference sequence). The CDR3 is 15 residues long. V was pared by 5 bases and J by 6 bases, with 17 bases between. The CDR3: CASSLTLGRSNEQFF. In nucleotides, the CDR3 is TGTGCCAGCAGCCTCACTCTAGGGAGATCCAATGAGCAGTTCTTC.

Of note for this clone: One junction end does not reproduce the germline sequence, and a read error may be involved. DNA for the CDR3: TGCGCCAGCACCCAAGGTGCGAATACGCAGTATTTT. Translating it yields CASTQGANTQYF. The chain combines TRBV4-1 with TRBJ2-3; no firm D call. CDR3 length: 12 amino acids. The germline V gene encodes CDR1 MGHRA and CDR2 YSYEKL.

The J gene is TRBJ1-2, the V gene TRBV19, with TRBD1 identical over 9 bases. Germline trimming cut 3 bases from V and 6 bases from J; bases unmatched to any gene: 11. CDR1 LNHDA and CDR2 SQIVND come from the germline V gene (reference sequence). The CDR3 has 16 amino acids. CDR3 bases: TGTGCCAGTAGTATGCTTGGGGACAGGGTTCTTCATGGCTACACCTTC. Its translation: CASSMLGDRVLHGYTF. The variable domain in full, completed from reference TRBV19 and TRBJ1-2, reads DGGITQSPKYLFRKEGQNVTLSCEQNLNHDAMYWYRQDPGQGLRLIYYSQIVNDFQKGDIAEGYSVSREKKESFPLTVTSAQKNPTAFYLCASSMLGDRVLHGYTFGSGTRLTVV.

J is TRBJ2-3 and V is TRBV18, with D possibly TRBD1 on 5 matching bases. CDR3 length: 15 amino acids. Germline lookup yields CDR1 KGHSH and CDR2 LQKENI. Deletions cut 2 bases from V and 5 bases from J, with 14 bases between. The CDR3 protein is CASSPEGRVKDTQYF. The DNA of the CDR3 is TGTGCCAGCTCACCAGAAGGCAGGGTTAAAGATACGCAGTATTTT.

The CDR3, as DNA: TGTGCCAGCAGCTTAGTTGGGACTAGTTTCTCTCAGTACTTC. It codes for CASSLVGTSFSQYF. The V gene is TRBV11-2, the J gene TRBJ2-5, with 8 bases identical to TRBD2. Per germline, CDR1 SGHAT and CDR2 FQNNGV. V was clipped by 1 base and J by 11 bases; unmatched bases: 9. The CDR3 contains 14 residues.

This rearrangement joins TRBV2 to TRBJ1-4, with 10 bases fitting TRBD1. Germline V lookup: CDR1 SNHLY, CDR2 FYNNEI. The CDR3 covers 15 residues. The V and J ends lost 6 bases and 7 bases, in that order; junction bases with no gene match: 8. Written as DNA, the CDR3 is TGTGCCAGCAGCGGGACAGGGGTTCGGGGTGAAAAACTGTTTTTT. Protein sequence: CASSGTGVRGEKLFF.

The chain is built from TRBV5-4 and TRBJ2-7; perhaps TRBD1 as D (6 bases). CDR3 size: 13 residues. Looked up from germline, CDR1 is SGHNT and CDR2 is YYREEE (reference sequence). V dropped 4 bases and J dropped 4 bases, with 12 bases sitting between them. CDR3 sequence: CASSPNGQYEQYF. The CDR3 nucleotides read TGTGCCAGCAGCCCCAATGGACAGTACGAGCAGTACTTC.

The sample holds one count of this clone. V gene TRBV21-1 combines with J gene TRBJ1-1; the table's D call, TRBD1, was not checked against the DNA. TRBV21-1 is reported as a pseudogene. The CDR3 has 16 residues. The CDR3 spells CASSNTGGLMNTEAFF. The CDR3 DNA sequence: TGTGCCAGCAGCAACACAGGGGGCCTCATGAACACTGAAGCTTTCTTT.

The chain is built from TRBV5-1 and TRBJ1-2, with 10 bases aligning to TRBD1. J gave up 8 bases and V 0 bases, and 10 bases lay outside the gene matches. The CDR3 has 16 amino acids. Germline V lookup: CDR1 SGHRS, CDR2 YFSETQ. The CDR3 bases are TGCGCCAGCAGCTTGGGTCGGGACAGGGGCGCGAGAGGCTACACCTTC. Translation: CASSLGRDRGARGYTF.

This chain connects TRBV18 to TRBJ2-5; 8 nucleotides match TRBD1. CDR3 length: 16 amino acids. J gave up 8 bases and V 1 base, and 12 bases lay outside the gene matches. The germline gives CDR1 KGHSH, CDR2 LQKENI. This CDR3 is CASSPRLITGGGTQYF. The CDR3, as DNA: TGTGCCAGCTCACCACGTTTAATCACAGGGGGAGGCACCCAGTACTTC.

V gene TRBV6-6 combines with J gene TRBJ1-2, with 8 nucleotides matching TRBD1. Germline V gene lookup returns CDR1 MNHNY and CDR2 SVGAGI (reference sequence). The CDR3 loop spans 13 amino acids. V dropped 4 bases and J dropped 5; count of bases not matched to a gene: 3. CDR3 coding DNA: TGTGCCAGCAGTTCGGACAGGGATTATGGCTACACCTTC. This translates into CASSSDRDYGYTF.

Here the CDR3 DNA reads TGCGCCAGCAGCTTGGGGACAGGCCAAGAGACCCAGTACTTC. Translating it yields CASSLGTGQETQYF. This chain connects TRBV5-1 to TRBJ2-5, with 7 bases fitting TRBD1. CDR1 and CDR2 (germline): SGHRS, YFSETQ. There are 14 residues in the CDR3. V trimming: 0 bases; J trimming: 1 base; junction bases outside the gene matches: 0.

V gene TRBV5-1 combines with J gene TRBJ1-2; the D is unclear. Germline V lookup: CDR1 SGHRS, CDR2 YFSETQ. V dropped 6 bases and J dropped 4 bases, with 16 bases sitting between them. CDR3 size: 14 residues. This chain's CDR3 is CASTRGVTSYGYTF. The DNA of the CDR3 is TGCGCCAGCACCCGCGGGGTTACATCCTATGGCTACACCTTC.

The rearrangement links TRBV5-6 to TRBJ2-7, with TRBD1 identical over 8 bases. The CDR3 extends over 14 amino acids. V lost 1 base, J lost 7 bases, and 7 bases stayed unmatched. The germline CDR1 and CDR2 sequences are SGHDT and YYEEEE. The chain's CDR3 is CASSLPGGPKEQYF. CDR3 in DNA: TGTGCCAGCAGCTTGCCAGGGGGCCCTAAAGAGCAGTACTTC.

The chain couples TRBV5-1 to TRBJ1-2, with 9 positions matching TRBD1. V lost 0 bases, J lost 1 base, and 1 base stayed unmatched. This CDR3 is built from 15 residues. CDR1 and CDR2 (germline): SGHRS, YFSETQ. The CDR3 here is CASSLGDRDNYGYTF. The DNA of the CDR3 is TGCGCCAGCAGCTTGGGGGACAGGGATAACTATGGCTACACCTTC.

V gene TRBV6-5 combines with J gene TRBJ2-7; 8 bases map to TRBD2. Germline V gene lookup returns CDR1 MNHEY and CDR2 SVGAGI. Trimming at V came to 0 bases and at J to 5 bases, leaving 9 bases not matched to a gene. This CDR3 is 16 amino acids long. The CDR3 region is CASSYSPGTSYDEQYF. Written as DNA, the CDR3 is TGTGCCAGCAGTTACTCTCCCGGGACTAGTTATGACGAGCAGTACTTC.

Concerning this clone: At one boundary the junction diverges from the germline segment, which might be a read error. V is TRBV4-1 and J is TRBJ1-1, with 8 bases aligning to TRBD1. This CDR3 is built from 14 residues. Germline V gene lookup returns CDR1 MGHRA and CDR2 YSYEKL. CDR3 nucleotides: TGCGCCAGCAGCCACAGGGGGCTGAAGACTGAAGCTTTCTTT. As protein: CASSHRGLKTEAFF.

The chain is built from TRBV7-2 and TRBJ2-5; 12 bases match TRBD2. V dropped 1 base and J dropped 3; count of bases not matched to a gene: 3. Germline V gene data show CDR1 as SGHTA and CDR2 as FQGNSA. The CDR3 loop spans 16 amino acids. Here the CDR3 DNA reads TGTGCCAGCAGCTTAGGCCTAGCGGGGGGGAAAGAGACCCAGTACTTC. Its translation: CASSLGLAGGKETQYF.

This clone was found once. The V and J genes are TRBV4-1 and TRBJ2-3; D is possibly TRBD1 (6 bases). The CDR3 has 16 amino acids. Trimming pared 4 bases from V and 1 base from J, leaving 15 bases between. Looked up from germline, CDR1 is MGHRA and CDR2 is YSYEKL. CDR3: CASSLQGFSGTDTQYF. Written as DNA, the CDR3 is TGCGCCAGCAGCCTTCAGGGGTTTAGTGGCACAGATACGCAGTATTTT.

This chain joins TRBV7-2 and TRBJ1-2, with D maybe TRBD1 (5 bases). With 1 base removed from V and 8 bases from J, the gap between germline ends came to 11 bases. This CDR3 has 13 residues. Germline CDR1 is SGHTA and CDR2 is FQGNSA. The CDR3, as DNA: TGTGCCAGCAGCTTAGGGACCCCAGGGGGCTACACCTTC. The encoded protein is CASSLGTPGGYTF. Looking up the rest from reference TRBV7-2 and TRBJ1-2 gives the full variable domain: GAGVSQSPSNKVTEKGKDVELRCDPISGHTALYWYRQSLGQGLEFLIYFQGNSAPDKSGLPSDRFSAERTGGSVSTLTIQRTQQEDSAVYLCASSLGTPGGYTFGSGTRLTVV.

The genes are TRBV6-1 and TRBJ2-5, with 10 nucleotides matching TRBD2. Trimming cost V 4 bases and J 4 bases; bases outside gene matches: 15. The CDR3 length is 18 residues. Germline V gene data show CDR1 as MNHNS and CDR2 as SASEGT. The CDR3 region has the DNA TGTGCCAGCAGTGGGCGTGTGGTAGCGGGAGGTATCGGAGAGACCCAGTACTTC. Encoded protein: CASSGRVVAGGIGETQYF.

This chain links TRBV27 with TRBJ2-1, with 7 bases matching TRBD2. The germline V gene encodes CDR1 MNHEY and CDR2 SMNVEV (reference sequence). The CDR3 extends over 17 amino acids. The V gene end was trimmed by 0 bases and the J gene end by 1 base; junction bases not matched to a gene: 6. CDR3 residues: CASSLSMLAVSYNEQFF. CDR3 nucleotides: TGTGCCAGCAGTTTATCGATGCTAGCGGTATCCTACAATGAGCAGTTCTTC.

The chain recombines TRBV10-3 with TRBJ2-7, with D possibly TRBD1 on 6 matching bases. CDR1 ENHRY and CDR2 SYGVKD come from the germline V gene. The V end was cut by 4 bases, the J end by 3 bases, with 10 bases between. The length of the CDR3 is 13 residues. The CDR3 bases are TGTGCCATCAGTGGTCCGACAGGCTACGAGCAGTACTTC. Translation gives CAISGPTGYEQYF.

The chain has TRBV5-1 and TRBJ1-3, with a weak D call TRBD1 (5 bases). Germline lookup yields CDR1 SGHRS and CDR2 YFSETQ. With 3 bases removed from V and 0 bases from J, the gap between germline ends came to 13 bases. The CDR3 covers 16 residues. CDR3 amino acids: CASSSGGTASGNTIYF. CDR3 DNA: TGCGCCAGCAGCTCAGGCGGGACGGCCTCTGGAAACACCATATATTTT.